These T cell receptor beta chains were read from a single sample in a study of blood T cells in healthy people across ages. TCRdb ran MiXCR on the 5' RACE reads and lists one entry per CDR3 protein. The sample includes about 1.5 million distinct CDR3 sequences, 40% to 45% of them seen just once. Sequenced input: blood. The receptor set was obtained from a woman younger than 35 in good health. Both conserved end residues are part of each CDR3. Fields, in order: D gene, V gene, clone size, J gene, CDR3 protein. D genes are given only for firm matches. Size values are once, few and many counts, or a class for expanded clones, and some rows have none.

-	TRBV14	-	TRBJ2-7	CASSSAQSTYSYEQYF
TRBD1	TRBV7-2	-	TRBJ1-5	CACSRDRGHQPQHF
-	TRBV7-9	-	TRBJ2-7	CASSVVGGLEQYF
TRBD2	TRBV5-1	few	-	CASRSTSGLETQYF
-	TRBV9	-	TRBJ2-5	CASSAGVGHETQYF
TRBD1	TRBV4-1	-	TRBJ1-5	CASSPTKDRGPNQPQHF
-	TRBV6-2/TRBV6-3	-	TRBJ1-5	CASSYGRETQHF
-	TRBV12-3/TRBV12-4	few	TRBJ2-3	CASSLDPGPDTQYF
TRBD1	TRBV20-1	-	TRBJ2-7	CSARRDRIAYEQYF
TRBD1	TRBV7-2	-	TRBJ2-3	CASSHIRDRGSTQYF
-	TRBV6-2/TRBV6-3	-	TRBJ2-2	CASSYGHSTGELFF
TRBD1	TRBV20-1	-	TRBJ1-3	CSAREGAVAGNTIYF
-	TRBV6-2/TRBV6-3	few	TRBJ1-6	CASSSGYWTLHF
-	TRBV7-2	-	TRBJ1-1	CASSFGRRSGGTEAFF
-	TRBV4-1	few	TRBJ1-1	CASSQRPIPNTEAFF
-	TRBV4-1	-	TRBJ2-7	CASSRVSTYEQYF
TRBD1	TRBV6-2/TRBV6-3	-	TRBJ1-5	CASNPLGTGVNQPQHF
TRBD1	TRBV6-1	few	TRBJ2-3	CASTTGGIETDTQYF
-	TRBV6-5	-	TRBJ1-6	CASTWTIGINSPLHF
-	TRBV4-3	-	TRBJ2-5	CASSQDPPPAISYNEQYF
-	TRBV20-1	few	TRBJ2-5	CSAPWGVERETQYF
-	TRBV29-1	-	TRBJ2-1	CSASPGTFYNEQFF
-	TRBV28	few	TRBJ1-6	CASTFGGLNSPLHF
TRBD1	TRBV4-1	-	TRBJ1-5	CASSQDWDRPHQPQHF
-	TRBV20-1	-	-	CSAHRVSRSYNEQYF
-	TRBV5-5	once	TRBJ2-5	CASSSVSGLLQETQYF
TRBD2	TRBV6-6	few	TRBJ2-1	CASSYSLAGGNEQFF
TRBD2	TRBV12-3/TRBV12-4	few	TRBJ2-6	CASSLAGVGANVLTF
-	TRBV10-3	few	TRBJ1-1	CAISESVGAEAFF
TRBD2	TRBV5-1	-	TRBJ2-5	CATYPAGAGKTQYF
-	TRBV6-2/TRBV6-3	-	TRBJ2-5	CASSVRGPETQYF
-	TRBV27	-	TRBJ2-3	CASSPAGSGEDTQYF
-	TRBV20-1	-	TRBJ1-1	CSAKPRGMNTEAFF